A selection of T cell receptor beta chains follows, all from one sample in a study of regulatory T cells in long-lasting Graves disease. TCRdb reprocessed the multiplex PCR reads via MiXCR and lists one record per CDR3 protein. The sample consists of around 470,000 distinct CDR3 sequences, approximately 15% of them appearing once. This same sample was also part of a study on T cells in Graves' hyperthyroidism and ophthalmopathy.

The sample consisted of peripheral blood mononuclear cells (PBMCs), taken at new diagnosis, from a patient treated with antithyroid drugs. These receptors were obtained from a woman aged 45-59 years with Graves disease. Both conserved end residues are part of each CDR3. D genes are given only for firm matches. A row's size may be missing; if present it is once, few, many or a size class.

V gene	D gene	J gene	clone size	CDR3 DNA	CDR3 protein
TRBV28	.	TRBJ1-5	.	TGTGCCAGCGAACCATTGGGGTTATTTCCGGGGGCGTCCGGCAATCAGCCCCAGCATTTT	CASEPLGLFPGASGNQPQHF
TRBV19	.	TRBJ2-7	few	TGTGCCAGTACGCCGGGGCCGGGCTCCTACGAGCAGTACTTC	CASTPGPGSYEQYF
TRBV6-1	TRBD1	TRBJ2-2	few	TGTGCCAGCAGACAACAGGGGCGGTTCGGGGAGCTGTTTTTT	CASRQQGRFGELFF
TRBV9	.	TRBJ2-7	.	TGTGCCAGCAGCGTTTCCCCCAGGGGAGGCGAGCAGTACTTC	CASSVSPRGGEQYF
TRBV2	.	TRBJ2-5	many	TGTGCCAGCAGTGAACGACTTTGGGGGACCCAGTACTTC	CASSERLWGTQYF
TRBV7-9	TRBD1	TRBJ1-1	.	TGTGCCAGCAGCTTTACAGGGGGAATCACTGAAGCTTTCTTT	CASSFTGGITEAFF
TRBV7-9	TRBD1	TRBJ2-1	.	TGTGCCACCTCGGACAGGGTAGTAAATGAGCAGTTCTTC	CATSDRVVNEQFF
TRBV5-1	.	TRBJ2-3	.	TGCGCCAGCAGTGCCCCAGGAATAGATACGCAGTATTTT	CASSAPGIDTQYF
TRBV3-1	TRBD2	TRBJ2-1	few	TGTGCCAGCAGCCAAGGGGCGGGAGGGCCTAGTTTGGATGAGCAGTTCTTC	CASSQGAGGPSLDEQFF
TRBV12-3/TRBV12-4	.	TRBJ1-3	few	TGTGCCAGCAGTTTAGTGCAGGGTAGAAACACCATATATTTT	CASSLVQGRNTIYF
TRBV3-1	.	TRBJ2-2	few	TGTGCCAGCAGCCAAGGTAGCGGGAACACCGGGGAGCTGTTTTTT	CASSQGSGNTGELFF
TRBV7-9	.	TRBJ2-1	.	TGTGCCAGCAGTCTCTCGACTAGCAATGAGCAGTTCTTC	CASSLSTSNEQFF
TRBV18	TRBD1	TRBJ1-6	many	TGTGCCAGCTCACCACTGTACAGGGGCGGACCCCTCCACTTT	CASSPLYRGGPLHF
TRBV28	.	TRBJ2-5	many	TGTGCCAGCAGTCCTTCCGGGGGTGGTAGAGAGACCCAGTACTTC	CASSPSGGGRETQYF
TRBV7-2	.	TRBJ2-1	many	TGTGCCAGCAGCTTGAGCCCGTATGAGCAGTTCTTC	CASSLSPYEQFF
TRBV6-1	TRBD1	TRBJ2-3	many	TGTGCCAGCAGTGCACCGGACAGGGGGCAGGGAGATACGCAGTATTTT	CASSAPDRGQGDTQYF
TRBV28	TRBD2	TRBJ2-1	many	TGTGCCAGCAGTTTTTATGACGGACTAGCAGTCGATGAGCAGTTCTTC	CASSFYDGLAVDEQFF
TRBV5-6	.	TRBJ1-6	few	TGTGCCAGCAGCGGGGGGACTTCCTCACCCCTCCACTTT	CASSGGTSSPLHF
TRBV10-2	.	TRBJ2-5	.	TGCGCCAGCAGTGAGCGCCGGGCCCAGGTGATAGAGACCCAGTACTTC	CASSERRAQVIETQYF
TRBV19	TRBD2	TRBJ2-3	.	TGTGCCAGTAGTATCGATGCGACCTCAGCGGGAGGTTTAGATACGCAGTATTTT	CASSIDATSAGGLDTQYF
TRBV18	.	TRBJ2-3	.	TGTGCCGGCTCACCACCCACAGTTGATACGCAGTATTTT	CAGSPPTVDTQYF
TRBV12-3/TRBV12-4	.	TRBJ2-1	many	TGTGCCAGCAGTTTAATTCAGGGAAATGAGCAGTTCTTC	CASSLIQGNEQFF
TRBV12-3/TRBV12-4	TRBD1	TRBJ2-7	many	TGTGCCAGCAGTCCCGGGACAGGGTATGAGCGGGGAACTTACGAGCAGTACTTC	CASSPGTGYERGTYEQYF
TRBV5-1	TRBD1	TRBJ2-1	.	TGCGCCAGCAGCTTGTCCGGGACAGACAATGAGCAGTTCTTC	CASSLSGTDNEQFF
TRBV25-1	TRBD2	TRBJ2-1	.	TGTGCCAGCAGTGAATCGACTAGCGGGAGGGCCGGAGAGCAGTTCTTC	CASSESTSGRAGEQFF
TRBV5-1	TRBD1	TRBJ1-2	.	TGCGCCAGCAGCTTGGAAGGACAGGGTCTATATGGCTACACCTTC	CASSLEGQGLYGYTF
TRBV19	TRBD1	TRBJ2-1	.	TGTGCCAGTAGTACCCTCACCGGGACAGGGGTCCTCAATGAGCAGTTCTTC	CASSTLTGTGVLNEQFF
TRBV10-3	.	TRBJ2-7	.	TGTGCCATCAGTGAGGGGGGCGGCGGGAGAAGGGGAAACGAGCAGTACTTC	CAISEGGGGRRGNEQYF
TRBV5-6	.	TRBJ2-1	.	TGTGCCAGTCACCTCCTGGACACGGTCGATGAGCAGTTCTTC	CASHLLDTVDEQFF
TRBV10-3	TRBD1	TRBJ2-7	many	TGTGCCATCAGTGCCCCGGGACAGGGGGCCTACGAGCAGTACTTC	CAISAPGQGAYEQYF
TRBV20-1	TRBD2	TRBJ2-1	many	TGCAGTGCTCCAGGCCTAGCGGGATCCAATGAGCAGTTCTTC	CSAPGLAGSNEQFF
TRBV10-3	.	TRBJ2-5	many	TGTGCCATCAGTGAAGAGGGTGGGGAGACCCAGTACTTC	CAISEEGGETQYF
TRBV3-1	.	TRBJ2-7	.	TGTGCCAGCAGCCAAGACTTCGGACGGAACTACGAGCAGTACTTC	CASSQDFGRNYEQYF
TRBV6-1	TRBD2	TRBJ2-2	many	TGTGCCAGCAGCTCGACTAGCGGGAGGGCCAAGGAGCTGTTTTTT	CASSSTSGRAKELFF
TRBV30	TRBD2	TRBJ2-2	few	TGTGCCTGGGGGACTACAAGGACCGGGGAGCTGTTTTTT	CAWGTTRTGELFF
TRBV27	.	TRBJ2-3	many	TGTGCCAGCAGTTTAGTCGGAAGCGGGTCAGATACGCAGTATTTT	CASSLVGSGSDTQYF
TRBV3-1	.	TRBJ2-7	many	TGTGCCAGCAGCCAAGGTAATGCCCCCTACGAGCAGTACTTC	CASSQGNAPYEQYF
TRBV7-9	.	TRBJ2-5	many	TGTGCCAGCAGCTTAGCGCTCGACGTCATGGAGACCCAGTACTTC	CASSLALDVMETQYF
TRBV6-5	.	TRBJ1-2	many	TGTGCCAGCAGTTACGGAGAGTTCTATTTTGGCTACACCTTC	CASSYGEFYFGYTF
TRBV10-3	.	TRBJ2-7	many	TGTGCCATCAGTGACTTAACATCAGGCGGCTACGAGCAGTACTTC	CAISDLTSGGYEQYF
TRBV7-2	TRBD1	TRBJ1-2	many	TGTGCCAGCAGCACTAGGACAGGGGGCAATGGCTACACCTTC	CASSTRTGGNGYTF